Below are 25 T cell receptor beta chains sequenced from a single sample in a study of cytomegalovirus exposure and HLA in healthy donors. In the PCR, 60 Vbeta and 13 Jbeta primers were used. The protocol was immunoSEQ multiplex PCR, while the TCRdb copy is restricted to in-frame clones and leaves out a portion. The table shows over 150,000 clones, with 65% to 85% occurring only once. Sequences were obtained from PBMCs. The receptors shown here come from a woman in her 30s in good health and CMV-seronegative.

The chain has TRBV11-2 and TRBJ2-6, with D unresolved. This CDR3 is built from 14 residues. Trimming cost V 4 bases and J 1 base, with 5 bases left between them. Germline V gene data show CDR1 as SGHAT and CDR2 as FQNNGV. The CDR3 loop is CASSSTSGANVLTF. The CDR3 DNA reads TGTGCCAGCAGCTCTACGTCTGGGGCCAACGTCCTGACTTTC.

The rearrangement joins TRBV27 to TRBJ2-7; TRBD1 aligns across 8 bases. Germline CDR1 MNHEY, CDR2 SMNVEV (reference sequence). Unmatched junction bases numbered 9, after V lost 5 bases and J lost 6 bases. CDR3 size: 14 residues. The CDR3 here is CASSHQGALVEQYF. As DNA, the CDR3 is TGTGCCAGCAGTCACCAGGGGGCTCTGGTCGAGCAGTACTTC.

The genes are TRBV4-1 and TRBJ2-7; 12 bases map to TRBD2. Losses at the gene ends were 1 base for V and 7 bases for J; bases not matched to a gene: 14. Germline loops: CDR1 MGHRA, CDR2 YSYEKL. This CDR3 region has 18 residues. The CDR3 reads CASSQVASGGAGVREQYF. In DNA, the CDR3 is TGCGCCAGCAGCCAAGTGGCTAGCGGGGGGGCCGGGGTGAGGGAGCAGTACTTC.

The rearrangement uses TRBV19 and TRBJ2-1; D perhaps matches TRBD2 (5 bases). V gave up 6 bases and J gave up 1 base, with 10 bases separating them. Germline V gene sequence: CDR1 LNHDA, CDR2 SQIVND (reference sequence). The length of the CDR3 is 14 residues. CDR3 DNA: TGTGCCAGTAGGGGGAGTGAGTCCTACAATGAGCAGTTCTTC. Its translation: CASRGSESYNEQFF.

This clone has only one observation. The chain joins TRBV19 to TRBJ2-1, with 9 bases fitting TRBD1. Trimming at V came to 3 bases and at J to 5 bases, leaving 5 bases not matched to a gene. This CDR3 is built from 15 residues. Germline V gene data show CDR1 as LNHDA and CDR2 as SQIVND (reference sequence). In DNA, the CDR3 is TGTGCCAGTAGTATTTGGGACAGGGTCCACAATGAGCAGTTCTTC. This translates into CASSIWDRVHNEQFF. The full variable domain, completed using reference TRBV19 and TRBJ2-1, is DGGITQSPKYLFRKEGQNVTLSCEQNLNHDAMYWYRQDPGQGLRLIYYSQIVNDFQKGDIAEGYSVSREKKESFPLTVTSAQKNPTAFYLCASSIWDRVHNEQFFGPGTRLTVL.

The chain has TRBV7-8 and TRBJ2-5, with 9 nucleotides matching TRBD2. Germline CDR1 is SGHVS and CDR2 is FQNEAQ. The CDR3 is 15 residues long. J was trimmed by 5 bases and V by 3 bases; bases with no gene match: 7. This CDR3 reads CASSLWREGQETQYF. In nucleotides, the CDR3 is TGTGCCAGCAGCTTGTGGCGGGAGGGCCAGGAGACCCAGTACTTC.

This chain joins TRBV19 and TRBJ2-3, with unresolved D. This CDR3 region has 14 residues. From germline, CDR1 is LNHDA and CDR2 SQIVND (reference sequence). V was pared by 3 bases and J by 0 bases, with 7 bases between. The DNA of the CDR3 is TGTGCCAGTAGTATTCTAGGTAGCACAGATACGCAGTATTTT. Translation gives CASSILGSTDTQYF.

The genes are TRBV2 and TRBJ2-6, with TRBD2 as a possible D gene (5 bases). Germline CDR1 and CDR2: SNHLY and FYNNEI. With 3 bases removed from V and 2 bases from J, the gap between germline ends came to 8 bases. The CDR3 length is 15 residues. Written as DNA, the CDR3 is TGTGCCAGCAGTGATCGCGGGCCTGGGGCCAACGTCCTGACTTTC. Its translation: CASSDRGPGANVLTF.

This chain joins TRBV10-3 and TRBJ1-2; 8 bases line up with TRBD1. J was trimmed by 5 bases and V by 7 bases; bases with no gene match: 6. Germline values: CDR1 ENHRY, CDR2 SYGVKD. This CDR3 contains 13 residues. The CDR3 here is CAITPGQVYGYTF. CDR3 nucleotide sequence: TGTGCCATCACCCCGGGACAGGTTTATGGCTACACCTTC.

In this sample, this clone turned up once. The rearrangement uses TRBV30 and TRBJ1-2, with TRBD1 as a possible D gene (6 bases). With 1 base removed from V and 3 bases from J, the gap between germline ends came to 24 bases. The length of the CDR3 is 18 residues. Germline V gene sequence: CDR1 GTSNPN, CDR2 SVGIG (reference sequence). In DNA, the CDR3 is TGTGCCTGGAGTGGGGGTGGGGGTGGGGGCGGCCTCTACTATGGCTACACCTTC. Residues: CAWSGGGGGGGLYYGYTF.

This clone was observed once. The chain uses TRBV5-4 and TRBJ2-5; 11 bases are a match to TRBD2. The J call may be wrong; the DNA end is better matched by TRBJ2-7. The CDR3 extends over 15 amino acids. Germline assignment: CDR1 SGHNT and CDR2 YYREEE (reference sequence). CDR3 bases: TGTGCCAGCAGCAAAGGACTAGCGGGCGGCTACGAGCAGTACTTC. Translation gives CASSKGLAGGYEQYF.

This sequence joins TRBV27 and TRBJ2-7; 9 positions agree with TRBD2. Germline trimming cut 3 bases from V and 1 base from J; bases unmatched to any gene: 7. The CDR3 is 16 amino acids. Looked up from germline, CDR1 is MNHEY and CDR2 is SMNVEV (reference sequence). This chain's CDR3 is CASSLVAGALSYEQYF. In DNA, the CDR3 is TGTGCCAGCAGTTTGGTAGCGGGGGCCCTATCCTACGAGCAGTACTTC.

The sample holds a few counts of this clone. The chain combines TRBV5-1 with TRBJ2-3, with a tentative D call TRBD2 (5 bases). The length of the CDR3 is 14 residues. Germline V gene data show CDR1 as SGHRS and CDR2 as YFSETQ. V dropped 4 bases and J dropped 0 bases, with 9 bases sitting between them. CDR3 sequence: CASSTTRSTDTQYF. The CDR3 coding sequence is TGCGCCAGCAGCACCACTAGAAGCACAGATACGCAGTATTTT. The entire variable domain, with the rest obtained from reference TRBV5-1 and TRBJ2-3, is as follows: KAGVTQTPRYLIKTRGQQVTLSCSPISGHRSVSWYQQTPGQGLQFLFEYFSETQRNKGNFPGRFSGRQFSNSRSEMNVSTLELGDSALYLCASSTTRSTDTQYFGPGTRLTVL.

V is TRBV2 and J is TRBJ2-7; 12 nucleotides line up with TRBD1. The CDR3 extends over 14 amino acids. Germline V gene sequence: CDR1 SNHLY, CDR2 FYNNEI. The ends lost 4 bases at V and 4 bases at J; junction bases unmatched: 2. CDR3 bases: TGTGCCAGCAGTGGGGACAGGGGGCAATACGAGCAGTACTTC. Encoded protein: CASSGDRGQYEQYF.

CDR3 bases: TGTGCCAGCACCCCCGGGGAGACCCAGTACTTC. Amino acids: CASTPGETQYF. The rearrangement links TRBV7-2 to TRBJ2-5; D gene unclear. The length of the CDR3 is 11 residues. Deletions cut 7 bases from V and 5 bases from J, with 8 bases between. Germline V CDR1 and CDR2: SGHTA, FQGNSA.

The rearrangement uses TRBV6-6 and TRBJ1-1; D might be TRBD1 (5 bases). The germline V and J ends were trimmed by 0 bases and 5 bases, with 10 bases remaining between them. Germline V lookup: CDR1 MNHNY, CDR2 SVGAGI (reference sequence). The CDR3 runs 14 residues. CDR3 sequence (DNA): TGTGCCAGCAGTTACTCAGGGGACTTGACTGAAGCTTTCTTT. It yields the protein CASSYSGDLTEAFF.

The chain joins TRBV6-4 to TRBJ2-2; D possibly corresponds to TRBD1 (6 bases). This CDR3 comprises 14 residues. Germline-derived CDR1 and CDR2 are MRHNA and SNTAGT. V dropped 6 bases and J dropped 1 base, with 9 bases sitting between them. The CDR3 reads CASRQQGNTGELFF. In nucleotides, the CDR3 is TGTGCCAGCAGACAACAGGGGAACACCGGGGAGCTGTTTTTT.

The rearrangement joins TRBV30 to TRBJ1-5; D call uncertain. V was pared by 0 bases and J by 4 bases, with 10 bases between. Germline V lookup: CDR1 GTSNPN, CDR2 SVGIG (reference sequence). The CDR3 has 14 residues. CDR3 in DNA: TGTGCCTGGAGTGTACAGATCACGAATCAGCCCCAGCATTTT. Translation gives CAWSVQITNQPQHF.

The rearrangement uses TRBV7-3 and TRBJ2-2, with D hard to call. Looked up from germline, CDR1 is SGHTA and CDR2 is FQGTGA. V was pared by 3 bases and J by 4 bases, with 6 bases between. The CDR3 loop spans 13 amino acids. In nucleotides, the CDR3 is TGTGCCAGCAGCTTTTCCATCACCGGGGAGCTGTTTTTT. Translated: CASSFSITGELFF. Using reference TRBV7-3 and TRBJ2-2 for the parts outside the CDR3, the full variable domain is GAGVSQTPSNKVTEKGKYVELRCDPISGHTALYWYRQSLGQGPEFLIYFQGTGAADDSGLPNDRFFAVRPEGSVSTLKIQRTERGDSAVYLCASSFSITGELFFGEGSRLTVL.

This clone has just a few counts. The CDR3 DNA sequence: TGTGCCAGCGCAATTGCTGAGACTCAATTCATGAACACTGAAGCTTTCTTT. It specifies CASAIAETQFMNTEAFF. The genes are TRBV4-2 and TRBJ1-1, with no clear D. The CDR3 runs to 17 residues. V lost 8 bases to trimming and J lost 0 bases, with 22 bases between them. Germline CDR1 and CDR2: LGHNA and YNFKEQ.

J is TRBJ2-1 and V is TRBV13; tentatively, D is TRBD1 (6 bases). Germline-derived CDR1 and CDR2 are PRHDT and FYEKMQ (reference sequence). CDR3 size: 15 residues. Trimming removed 0 bases from V and 3 bases from J, with 9 bases in between. CDR3 DNA sequence: TGTGCCAGCAGCTTAGGGGACAGTGACTACAATGAGCAGTTCTTC. Protein sequence: CASSLGDSDYNEQFF.

The chain employs TRBV6-5 and TRBJ2-7; a weak D match, TRBD2 (6 bases). CDR1 and CDR2 (germline): MNHEY, SVGAGI. The length of the CDR3 is 15 residues. Trimming removed 6 bases at V and 6 bases at J, with 21 bases between. The CDR3 bases are TGTGCCAGCAGGAAATCCGGGACTCACCGTTCCGAGCAGTACTTC. Its translation: CASRKSGTHRSEQYF.

The sample holds a few counts of this clone. The chain is built from TRBV5-1 and TRBJ2-1; 11 nucleotides align to TRBD2. The CDR3 extends over 15 amino acids. The germline gives CDR1 SGHRS, CDR2 YFSETQ. V was pared by 4 bases and J by 4 bases, with 4 bases of the junction left unmatched. The CDR3 loop reads CASSIGTSGYNEQFF. Here the CDR3 DNA reads TGCGCCAGCAGCATCGGGACTAGCGGATACAATGAGCAGTTCTTC.

The chain employs TRBV7-8 and TRBJ2-2; D is undetermined. This CDR3 region has 15 residues. Per the germline V gene, CDR1 is SGHVS and CDR2 is FQNEAQ. The V and J ends lost 5 bases and 3 bases respectively, with 13 bases between them. The CDR3 is CASSLRLRYTGELFF. The CDR3 DNA reads TGTGCCAGCAGCCTAAGACTGCGTTACACCGGGGAGCTGTTTTTT.

V and J are TRBV19 and TRBJ2-1; the match to TRBD2 covers 7 bases. Losses at the gene ends were 1 base for V and 14 bases for J; bases not matched to a gene: 11. The germline CDR1 and CDR2 sequences are LNHDA and SQIVND (reference sequence). CDR3 length equals 14 residues. CDR3 nucleotide sequence: TGTGCCAGTAGTATAGTGTACGCGGGAGATTCGAAGTTCTTC. Translating gives CASSIVYAGDSKFF.